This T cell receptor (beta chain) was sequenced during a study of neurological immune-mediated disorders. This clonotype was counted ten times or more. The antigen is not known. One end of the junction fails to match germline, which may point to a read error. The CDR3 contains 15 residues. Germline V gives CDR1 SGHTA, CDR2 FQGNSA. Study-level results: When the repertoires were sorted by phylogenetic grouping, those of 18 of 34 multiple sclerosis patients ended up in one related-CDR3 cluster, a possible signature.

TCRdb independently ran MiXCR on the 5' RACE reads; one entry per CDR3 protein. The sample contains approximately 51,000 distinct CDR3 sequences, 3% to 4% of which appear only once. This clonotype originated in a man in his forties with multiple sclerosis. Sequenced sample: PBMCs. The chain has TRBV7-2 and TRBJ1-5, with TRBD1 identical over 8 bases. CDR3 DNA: TGTGCCAGCAGCTTCGGACAGGGCCTCAATCAGCCCCAGAATTTT. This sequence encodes CASSFGQGLNQPQNF.